Listed here are 5 T cell receptor beta chains from one sample, sequenced in a study of follicular helper T cells after annual influenza vaccination. Assay: immunoSEQ multiplex PCR; the TCRdb copy retains only in-frame clones and omits some. Among 3,900 or so clones listed, 82% were seen once. Sample time point: 2014-2015 season, 7 days after vaccination. The sample consisted of CXCR5- memory CD4+ T cells sorted from blood, taken 7 days after influenza vaccination. The receptors come from an adult who received the influenza vaccine.

V is TRBV6-6 and J is TRBJ1-2, with TRBD1 matching over 8 bases. V trimming: 7 bases; J trimming: 8 bases; junction bases outside the gene matches: 15. The germline V gene encodes CDR1 MNHNY and CDR2 SVGAGI (reference sequence). This CDR3 region has 15 residues. The chain's CDR3 is CASTLPNVQGEGYTF. The CDR3, as DNA: TGTGCCAGCACCCTCCCCAACGTACAGGGGGAGGGCTACACCTTC.

This chain connects TRBV19 to TRBJ1-1; D unclear. The CDR3 length is 13 residues. V was clipped by 3 bases and J by 1 base, with 6 bases between them. Germline CDR1 and CDR2: LNHDA and SQIVND (reference sequence). CDR3 nucleotide sequence: TGTGCCAGTAGTATTAGTAAGAACACTGAAGCTTTCTTT. Its protein product is CASSISKNTEAFF. Drawing the rest from reference TRBV19 and TRBJ1-1, the complete variable domain is DGGITQSPKYLFRKEGQNVTLSCEQNLNHDAMYWYRQDPGQGLRLIYYSQIVNDFQKGDIAEGYSVSREKKESFPLTVTSAQKNPTAFYLCASSISKNTEAFFGQGTRLTVV.

The rearrangement joins TRBV5-4 to TRBJ2-5, with TRBD2 matching 12 bases. The CDR3 has 18 amino acids. Per germline, CDR1 SGHNT and CDR2 YYREEE (reference sequence). V lost 0 bases to trimming and J lost 5 bases; unmatched junction nucleotides: 11. The CDR3 DNA sequence: TGTGCCAGCAGCTTGGCCGCACTAGCGGGGGGTGAGGTGGAGACCCAGTACTTC. Translation: CASSLAALAGGEVETQYF.

V and J are TRBV7-8 and TRBJ1-2; TRBD1 is a possible D gene (6 bases). The V end lost 5 bases, the J end lost 3 bases, and 19 bases lay between the germline ends. Germline lookup yields CDR1 SGHVS and CDR2 FQNEAQ. The CDR3 is 16 residues long. This CDR3 is CASSPSRDRRYYGYTF. The CDR3 bases are TGTGCCAGCAGCCCTAGCCGAGACAGGAGGTACTATGGCTACACCTTC.

The chain joins TRBV5-1 to TRBJ2-1; 15 bases align to TRBD2. Trimming cost V 4 bases and J 9 bases; bases outside gene matches: 2. Germline loops: CDR1 SGHRS, CDR2 YFSETQ. CDR3 length equals 14 residues. Here the CDR3 reads CASSEGLAGGEQFF. Here the CDR3 DNA reads TGCGCCAGCAGCGAGGGACTAGCGGGAGGTGAGCAGTTCTTC. Supplemented by reference TRBV5-1 and TRBJ2-1, the full variable domain reads KAGVTQTPRYLIKTRGQQVTLSCSPISGHRSVSWYQQTPGQGLQFLFEYFSETQRNKGNFPGRFSGRQFSNSRSEMNVSTLELGDSALYLCASSEGLAGGEQFFGPGTRLTVL.